This TCR beta chain originates from a study of Ad26.COV2.S vaccination and SARS-CoV-2 variants. Method: immunoSEQ multiplex PCR; TCRdb's copy keeps in-frame clones and lacks some. Of some 520,000 clones detected, approximately 90% appear once; the ten largest clones hold 10% to 15%. Per germline, CDR1 LNHDA and CDR2 SQIVND (reference sequence). Trimming at V came to 3 bases and at J to 5 bases, leaving 7 bases not matched to a gene. The CDR3 totals 15 residues. Treatment of the sample: around 19 received Ad26.COV2.S at low or high dose, single or two shots; five or six received placebo; per-sample allocation not given. It was on day 63 after the first vaccine or placebo injection that samples were taken.

The receptor's source is a person aged 18-60 years who received the Ad26.COV2.S COVID-19 vaccine or a placebo. This specimen was peripheral blood, taken in a trial of Ad26.COV2.S vaccine versus placebo. The chain recombines TRBV19 with TRBJ1-2, with 9 positions matching TRBD1. The CDR3 loop reads CASSIGQGTFYGYTF. The CDR3 DNA follows: TGTGCCAGTAGTATTGGACAGGGGACCTTTTATGGCTACACCTTC. The variable domain in full, completed from reference TRBV19 and TRBJ1-2, reads DGGITQSPKYLFRKEGQNVTLSCEQNLNHDAMYWYRQDPGQGLRLIYYSQIVNDFQKGDIAEGYSVSREKKESFPLTVTSAQKNPTAFYLCASSIGQGTFYGYTFGSGTRLTVV.